This T cell receptor (beta chain) was obtained from a study of T cell responses to AZD1222 COVID-19 vaccine. Study results and limitations: Clonal diversity was possibly underestimated, and white British individuals and females predominated among donors.

A word on this clone: What it binds is not known.

CDR3 length equals 14 residues. After removal of 4 bases from V and 4 bases from J, the junction contained 2 bases not matched to a gene. CDR1 is SGDLS, CDR2 YYNGEE, per germline. The data were produced by immunoSEQ multiplex PCR, yet TCRdb's version contains in-frame clones alone and is incomplete. The table lists approximately 120,000 clones, roughly 92% of them singletons. The chain employs TRBV9 and TRBJ1-1, with 12 nucleotides matching TRBD1. The source material was peripheral blood, sampled on day 0 of AZD1222 vaccination. The receptor was isolated from an adult in good health. CDR3 sequence reads: CASSSGQGATEAFF. The CDR3 DNA reads as TGTGCCAGCAGCTCGGGACAGGGGGCCACTGAAGCTTTCTTT.